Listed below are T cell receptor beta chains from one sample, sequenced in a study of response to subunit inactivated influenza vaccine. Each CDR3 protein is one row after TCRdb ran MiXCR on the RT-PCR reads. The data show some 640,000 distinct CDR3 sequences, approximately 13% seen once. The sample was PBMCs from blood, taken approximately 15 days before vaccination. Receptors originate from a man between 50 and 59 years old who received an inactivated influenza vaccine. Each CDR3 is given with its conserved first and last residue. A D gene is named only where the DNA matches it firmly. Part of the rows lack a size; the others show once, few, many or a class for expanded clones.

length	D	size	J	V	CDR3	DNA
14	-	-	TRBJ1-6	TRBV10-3	CAISEGARDSPLHF	TGTGCCATCAGTGAAGGGGCACGGGATTCACCCCTCCACTTT
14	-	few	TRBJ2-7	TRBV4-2	CASSQDLLESSQYF	TGTGCCAGCAGCCAAGATTTACTAGAGAGTAGTCAGTACTTC
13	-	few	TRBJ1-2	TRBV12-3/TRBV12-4	CASTSGGSNGYTF	TGTGCCAGCACTTCGGGGGGGTCTAACGGCTACACCTTC
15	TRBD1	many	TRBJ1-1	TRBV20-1	CSARLSGQMNTEAFF	TGCAGTGCTAGGCTCTCGGGACAGATGAACACTGAAGCTTTCTTT
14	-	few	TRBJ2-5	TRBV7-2	CASSLVDSSETQYF	TGTGCCAGCAGCTTAGTCGACTCATCGGAGACCCAGTACTTC
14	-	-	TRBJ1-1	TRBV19	CASSILDTNTEAFF	TGTGCCAGTAGTATCCTGGACACGAACACTGAAGCTTTCTTT
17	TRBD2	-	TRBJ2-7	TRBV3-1	CASSQGGRAGLSYEQYF	TGTGCCAGCAGCCAAGGGGGGAGAGCGGGACTCTCCTACGAGCAGTACTTC
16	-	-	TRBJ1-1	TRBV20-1	CSARDPDTSLNTEAFF	TGCAGTGCTAGAGATCCGGACACATCTCTGAACACTGAAGCTTTCTTT
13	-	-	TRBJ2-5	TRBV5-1	CASSPARGETQYF	TGCGCCAGCAGCCCTGCACGGGGGGAGACCCAGTACTTC
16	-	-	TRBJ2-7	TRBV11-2	CASSLDLLAGSYEQYF	TGTGCCAGCAGCTTAGATCTGCTTGCAGGTTCCTACGAGCAGTACTTC
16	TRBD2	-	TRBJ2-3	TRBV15	CATSRRTSGSRDTQYF	TGTGCCACCAGCAGACGGACTAGCGGGAGTCGGGATACGCAGTATTTT
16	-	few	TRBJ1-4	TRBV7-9	CASSLGRGRASEKLFF	TGTGCCAGCAGCTTAGGTAGGGGACGCGCTAGTGAAAAACTGTTTTTT
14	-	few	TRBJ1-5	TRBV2	CASGAISINQPQHF	TGTGCCAGCGGAGCGATAAGTATAAATCAGCCCCAGCATTTT
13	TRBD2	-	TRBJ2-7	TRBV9	CASSVGLAYEQYF	TGTGCCAGCAGCGTTGGACTAGCCTACGAGCAGTACTTC
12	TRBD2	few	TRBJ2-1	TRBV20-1	CSATSGRNEQFF	TGCAGCGCCACTAGCGGGAGAAATGAGCAGTTCTTC
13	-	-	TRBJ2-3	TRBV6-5	CASSYPGRDTQYF	TGTGCCAGCAGTTACCCGGGACGAGATACGCAGTATTTT
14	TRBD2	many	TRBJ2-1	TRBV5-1	CASGIAGSYNEQFF	TGCGCCAGCGGAATAGCGGGGTCTTACAATGAGCAGTTCTTC
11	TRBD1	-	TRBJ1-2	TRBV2	CASSSGQGGFF	TGTGCCAGCAGTTCGGGACAGGGAGGCTTCTTC
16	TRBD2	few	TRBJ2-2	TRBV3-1	CASSQVSGANTGELFF	TGTGCCAGCAGCCAAGTCAGCGGGGCGAACACCGGGGAGCTGTTTTTT
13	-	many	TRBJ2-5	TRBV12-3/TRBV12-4	CASTSGFAETQYF	TGTGCCAGCACCTCCGGGTTCGCCGAGACCCAGTACTTC
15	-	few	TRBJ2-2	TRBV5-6	CASSLHGLNTGELFF	TGTGCCAGCAGCTTGCACGGACTTAACACCGGGGAGCTGTTTTTT
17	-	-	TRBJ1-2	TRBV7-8	CASSLVLMRGSGYGYTF	TGTGCCAGCAGCTTAGTGTTAATGAGGGGATCCGGCTATGGCTACACCTTC
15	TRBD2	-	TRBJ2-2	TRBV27	CASSSAGDFPGELFF	TGTGCCAGCAGTTCAGCGGGAGATTTCCCCGGGGAGCTGTTTTTT
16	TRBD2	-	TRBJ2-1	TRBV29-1	CSVGLAGGGAYNEQFF	TGCAGCGTTGGACTAGCGGGAGGGGGAGCCTACAATGAGCAGTTCTTC
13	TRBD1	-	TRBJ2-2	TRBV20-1	CSARRTGPGELFF	TGCAGTGCTAGAAGGACAGGGCCCGGGGAGCTGTTTTTT
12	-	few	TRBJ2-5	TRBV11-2	CASSLDPRTQYF	TGTGCCAGCAGCTTAGATCCGCGGACCCAGTACTTC
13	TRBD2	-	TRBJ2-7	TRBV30	CAWRRGGSYEQYF	TGTGCCTGGAGGCGGGGGGGCAGTTACGAGCAGTACTTC
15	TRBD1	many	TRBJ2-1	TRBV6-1	CASSPKRTGNNEQFF	TGTGCCAGCAGCCCCAAGCGGACAGGCAACAATGAGCAGTTCTTC
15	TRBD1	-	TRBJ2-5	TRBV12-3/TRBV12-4	CASSLVWDRQETQYF	TGTGCCAGCAGTTTAGTTTGGGACAGGCAAGAGACCCAGTACTTC
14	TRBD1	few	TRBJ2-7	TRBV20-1	CSARLGQGAYEQYF	TGCAGTGCTAGGTTGGGACAGGGGGCCTACGAGCAGTACTTC
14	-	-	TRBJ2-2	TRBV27	CASSPGPTAGELFF	TGTGCCAGCAGCCCGGGACCGACGGCCGGGGAGCTGTTTTTT
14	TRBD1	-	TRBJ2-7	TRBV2	CASRGDRALYEQYF	TGTGCCAGCAGGGGGGACAGGGCCCTCTACGAGCAGTACTTC
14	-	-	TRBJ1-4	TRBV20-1	CSAMSQGLEWRRFF	TGCAGTGCCATGTCGCAGGGGTTGGAGTGGCGTAGGTTTTTT
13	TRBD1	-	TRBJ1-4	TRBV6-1	CASRRGHGEKLFF	TGTGCCAGCAGGAGGGGGCACGGGGAAAAACTGTTTTTT
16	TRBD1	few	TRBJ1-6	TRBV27	CASSPGTGRDLAPLHF	TGTGCCAGCAGTCCCGGGACAGGGCGAGATCTTGCGCCCCTCCACTTT
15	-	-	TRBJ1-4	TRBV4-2	CASSTRWGGSEKLFF	TGTGCCAGCAGCACCAGGTGGGGCGGGAGTGAAAAACTGTTTTTT
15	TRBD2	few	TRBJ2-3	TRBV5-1	CASREGLAVRDTQYF	TGCGCCAGCAGAGAGGGACTAGCGGTCCGGGATACGCAGTATTTT
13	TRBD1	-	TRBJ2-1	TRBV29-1	CSASGTGFNEQFF	TGCAGCGCCTCCGGGACAGGTTTCAATGAGCAGTTCTTC
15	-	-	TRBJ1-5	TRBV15	CATSRDPQGNQPQHF	TGTGCCACCAGCAGAGACCCCCAGGGCAATCAGCCCCAGCATTTT
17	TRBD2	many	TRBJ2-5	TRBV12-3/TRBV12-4	CASSRIGPAGGKETQYF	TGTGCCAGCAGTCGAATCGGTCCTGCGGGAGGGAAAGAGACCCAGTACTTC
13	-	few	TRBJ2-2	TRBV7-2	CASSSTPGGELFF	TGTGCCAGCAGCTCTACACCTGGCGGGGAGCTGTTTTTT
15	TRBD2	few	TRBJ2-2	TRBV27	CASRLAGENTGELFF	TGTGCCAGCCGTCTAGCGGGGGAGAACACCGGGGAGCTGTTTTTT
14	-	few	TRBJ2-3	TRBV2	CASSEAGMTDTQYF	TGTGCCAGCAGTGAAGCGGGGATGACAGATACGCAGTATTTT
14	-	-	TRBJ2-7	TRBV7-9	CASSLAGGALEQYF	TGTGCCAGCAGCTTAGCGGGGGGAGCCCTCGAGCAGTACTTC
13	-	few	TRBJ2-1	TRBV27	CASSLLWGNEQFF	TGTGCCAGCAGTTTATTATGGGGCAATGAGCAGTTCTTC
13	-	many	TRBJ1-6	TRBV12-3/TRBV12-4	CASSLGVNSPLHF	TGTGCCAGCAGTTTGGGGGTTAATTCACCCCTCCACTTT
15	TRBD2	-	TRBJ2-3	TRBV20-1	CSARDASGGMNTQYF	TGCAGTGCTAGAGACGCTAGCGGTGGAATGAATACGCAGTATTTT
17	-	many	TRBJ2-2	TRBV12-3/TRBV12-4	CASSSLRGAALTGELFF	TGTGCCAGCAGTTCCTTGAGAGGGGCAGCACTCACCGGGGAGCTGTTTTTT
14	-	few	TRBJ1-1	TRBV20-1	CSAKRQMMNTEAFF	TGCAGTGCTAAGAGACAGATGATGAACACTGAAGCTTTCTTT
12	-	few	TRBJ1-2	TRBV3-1	CASSQVAYGYTF	TGTGCCAGCAGCCAGGTGGCCTATGGCTACACCTTC
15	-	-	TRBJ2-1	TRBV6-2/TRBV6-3	CASRGGRGSYNEQFF	TGTGCCAGCAGGGGAGGTAGGGGGTCCTACAATGAGCAGTTCTTC
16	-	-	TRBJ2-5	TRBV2	CASSESYWGILETQYF	TGTGCCAGCAGTGAAAGTTACTGGGGTATTCTGGAGACCCAGTACTTC
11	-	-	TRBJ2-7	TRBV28	CASGPVYEQYF	TGTGCCAGCGGCCCAGTCTACGAGCAGTACTTC
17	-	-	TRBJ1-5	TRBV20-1	CSAISRAQGLGNQPQHF	TGCAGTGCTATAAGCCGGGCCCAGGGCCTGGGGAATCAGCCCCAGCATTTT
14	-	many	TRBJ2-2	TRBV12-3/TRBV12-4	CASSTTANTGELFF	TGTGCCAGCAGCACGACTGCGAACACCGGGGAGCTGTTTTTT
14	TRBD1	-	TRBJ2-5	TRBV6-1	CASSRTGIEETQYF	TGTGCCAGCAGCAGGACAGGTATAGAAGAGACCCAGTACTTC
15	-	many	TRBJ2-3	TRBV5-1	CASSLNGQRTDTQYF	TGCGCCAGCAGCTTGAACGGACAGAGGACAGATACGCAGTATTTT
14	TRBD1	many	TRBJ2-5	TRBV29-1	CSVDGTGYQETQYF	TGCAGCGTTGACGGGACAGGGTACCAAGAGACCCAGTACTTC
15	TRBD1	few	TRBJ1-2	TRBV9	CASSVGVGQDYGYTF	TGTGCCAGCAGCGTAGGGGTCGGACAGGATTATGGCTACACCTTC